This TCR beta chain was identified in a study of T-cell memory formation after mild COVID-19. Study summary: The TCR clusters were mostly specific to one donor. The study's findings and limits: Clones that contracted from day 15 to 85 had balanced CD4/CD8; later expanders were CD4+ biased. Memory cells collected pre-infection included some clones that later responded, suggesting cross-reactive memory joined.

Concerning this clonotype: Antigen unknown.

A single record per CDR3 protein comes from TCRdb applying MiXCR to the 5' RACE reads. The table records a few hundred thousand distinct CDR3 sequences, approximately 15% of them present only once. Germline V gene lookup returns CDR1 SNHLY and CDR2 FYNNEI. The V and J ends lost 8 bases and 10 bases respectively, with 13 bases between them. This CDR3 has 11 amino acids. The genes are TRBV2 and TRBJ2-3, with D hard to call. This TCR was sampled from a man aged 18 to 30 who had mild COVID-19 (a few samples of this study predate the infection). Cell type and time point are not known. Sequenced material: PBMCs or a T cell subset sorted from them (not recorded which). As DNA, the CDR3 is TGTGCCAGCGTCCTGGGGAAGGCGCAGTATTTT. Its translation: CASVLGKAQYF.